The present TCR beta chain was sequenced within a study of beta chain features in type 1 diabetes. The isolated RNA, all of it, was reverse transcribed, so expressed TCRB transcripts were what got sequenced. Produced via immunoSEQ multiplex PCR; TCRdb's table is partial and in-frame only. In the table there are hundreds of thousands of clones, around 15% of which are singletons. V gave up 0 bases and J gave up 3 bases, with 11 bases separating them. The CDR3 covers 16 residues. Germline loops: CDR1 SGHVS, CDR2 FNYEAQ. Sequencing was carried out using naive CD4+ T cells from blood. The V gene is TRBV7-6, the J gene TRBJ2-2; D is undetermined. The TCR originated in a man in his late teens or twenties in good health. The CDR3 sequence: CASSLATLGHTGELFF. The CDR3 DNA reads as TGTGCCAGCAGCTTAGCCACGTTGGGCCACACCGGGGAGCTGTTTTTT.